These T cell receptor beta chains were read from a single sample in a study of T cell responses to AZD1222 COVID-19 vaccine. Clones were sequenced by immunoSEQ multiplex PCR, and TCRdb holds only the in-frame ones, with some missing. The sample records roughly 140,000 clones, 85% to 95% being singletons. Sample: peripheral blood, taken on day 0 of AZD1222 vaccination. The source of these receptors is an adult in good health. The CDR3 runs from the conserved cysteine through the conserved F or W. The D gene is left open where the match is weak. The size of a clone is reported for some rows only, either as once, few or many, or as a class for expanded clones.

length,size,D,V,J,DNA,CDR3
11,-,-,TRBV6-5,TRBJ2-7,TGTGCCAGCAGGGTGATCCACGAGCAGTACTTC,CASRVIHEQYF
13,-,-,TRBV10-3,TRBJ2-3,TGTGCCATCAGTGAGCAAGCGGCGGATACGCAGTATTTT,CAISEQAADTQYF
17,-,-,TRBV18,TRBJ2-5,TGTGCCAGCTCAGCACAGACTCCGGGACTCAATTTAGAGACCCAGTACTTC,CASSAQTPGLNLETQYF
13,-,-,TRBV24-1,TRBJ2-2,TGTGCCACCAGTGGGGCAGGGGATAGGGAGCTGTTTTTT,CATSGAGDRELFF
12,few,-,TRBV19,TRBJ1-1,TGTGCCAGTAGTAGGGGACAATCTGAAGCTTTCTTT,CASSRGQSEAFF
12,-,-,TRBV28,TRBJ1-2,TGTGCCAGCAGTTTATCCGGGGATGGCTACACCTTC,CASSLSGDGYTF
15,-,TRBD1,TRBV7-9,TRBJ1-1,TGTGCCAGCAGCCCACCGACAGGGGTGGGCACTGAAGCTTTCTTT,CASSPPTGVGTEAFF
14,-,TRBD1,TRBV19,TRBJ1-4,TGTGCCAGTAGTATCCAGGGGGGCTATGAAAAACTGTTTTTT,CASSIQGGYEKLFF
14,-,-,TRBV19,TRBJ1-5,TGTGCCAGTACCCAAGGACAGCGGATTAAGCCCCAGCATTTT,CASTQGQRIKPQHF
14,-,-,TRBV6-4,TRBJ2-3,TGTGCCAGCAGTGTCAACCCTCATGTAGATACGCAGTATTTT,CASSVNPHVDTQYF
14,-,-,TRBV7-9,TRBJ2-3,TGTGCCAGCTTTCTCCCCCAGGGGACAGATACGCAGTATTTT,CASFLPQGTDTQYF
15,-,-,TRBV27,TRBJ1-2,TGTGCCAGCAGTCCCAAGGGCGGGGGAGGTTATGGCTACACCTTC,CASSPKGGGGYGYTF
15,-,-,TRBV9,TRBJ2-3,TGTGCCAGCAGCACGGGGAGAGTAAGCACAGATACGCAGTATTTT,CASSTGRVSTDTQYF
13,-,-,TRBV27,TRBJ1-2,TGTGCCAGCAGGGATGATGGGGGGTTGGGCTACACCTTC,CASRDDGGLGYTF
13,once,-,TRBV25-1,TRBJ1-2,TGTGCCAGCAGTGTAGAAGAGGTCGGCGGCTACACCTTC,CASSVEEVGGYTF
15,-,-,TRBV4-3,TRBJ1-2,TGCGCCAGCAGCCAAGACAGTCCCCTTTCCCAGGACTACACCTTC,CASSQDSPLSQDYTF
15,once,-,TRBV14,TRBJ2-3,TGTGCCAGCAGCTTCGTTTCAGGGGTTCCAGATACGCAGTATTTT,CASSFVSGVPDTQYF
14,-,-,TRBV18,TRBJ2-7,TGTGCCAGCTCATCTTACGCGGAAGAGAGCGAGCAGTACTTC,CASSSYAEESEQYF